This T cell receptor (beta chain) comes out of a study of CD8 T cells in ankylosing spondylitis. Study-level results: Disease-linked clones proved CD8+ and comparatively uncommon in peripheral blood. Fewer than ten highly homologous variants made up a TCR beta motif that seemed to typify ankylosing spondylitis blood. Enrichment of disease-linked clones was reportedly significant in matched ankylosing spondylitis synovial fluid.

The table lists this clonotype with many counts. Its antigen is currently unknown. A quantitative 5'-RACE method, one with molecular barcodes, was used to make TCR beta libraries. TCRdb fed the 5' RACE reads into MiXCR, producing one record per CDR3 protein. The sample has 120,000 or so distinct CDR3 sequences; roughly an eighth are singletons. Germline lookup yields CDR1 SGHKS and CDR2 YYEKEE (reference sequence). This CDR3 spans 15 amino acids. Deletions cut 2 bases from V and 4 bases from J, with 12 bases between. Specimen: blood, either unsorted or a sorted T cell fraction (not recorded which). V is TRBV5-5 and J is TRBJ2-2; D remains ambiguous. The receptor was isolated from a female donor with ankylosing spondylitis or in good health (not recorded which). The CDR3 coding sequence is TGTGCCAGCAGCTTTCGGTCAGTCTTCACCGGGGAGCTGTTTTTT. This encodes CASSFRSVFTGELFF.